These 8 T cell receptor beta chains came from one sample sequenced in a study of stem cell transplantation in POMP-related autoinflammatory disease. Assay: immunoSEQ multiplex PCR; the TCRdb copy retains only in-frame clones and omits some. The sample holds tens of thousands of clones, roughly 90% seen once. The sample consisted of CD4+ T cells from PBMCs, taken after stem cell transplantation. Every receptor here comes from a human patient with POMP-related autoinflammation and immune dysregulation (PRAID). Part of the T cell pool may stem from the graft donor.

The chain links TRBV15 to TRBJ1-2; 7 bases are shared with TRBD1. The CDR3 totals 16 residues. In germline, CDR1 is LNHNV, CDR2 YYDKDF (reference sequence). After removal of 1 base from V and 7 bases from J, the junction contained 12 bases not matched to a gene. The chain's CDR3 is CATSRGEGAGTLGYTF. Written as DNA, the CDR3 is TGTGCCACCAGCAGAGGGGAGGGGGCAGGGACTCTTGGCTACACCTTC.

The chain employs TRBV11-2 and TRBJ2-3; 11 nucleotides align to TRBD2. The V and J ends lost 5 bases and 0 bases, in that order; junction bases with no gene match: 7. Germline V gives CDR1 SGHAT, CDR2 FQNNGV. This CDR3 spans 17 amino acids. The CDR3 DNA follows: TGTGCCAGCAGCCCACGACTAGCGGGGTCTAGCACAGATACGCAGTATTTT. Protein: CASSPRLAGSSTDTQYF. Using reference TRBV11-2 and TRBJ2-3 for the parts outside the CDR3, the full variable domain is EAGVAQSPRYKIIEKRQSVAFWCNPISGHATLYWYQQILGQGPKLLIQFQNNGVVDDSQLPKDRFSAERLKGVDSTLKIQPAKLEDSAVYLCASSPRLAGSSTDTQYFGPGTRLTVL.

As DNA, the CDR3 is TGTGCCAGCAGCCCGCTTGACGGGGGCGCTTACACCGGGGAGCTGTTTTTT. Protein: CASSPLDGGAYTGELFF. V and J are TRBV3-1 (or the pseudogene TRBV3-2) and TRBJ2-2; D tentatively fits TRBD1 or TRBD2 (6 bases each). The CDR3 has 17 amino acids. CDR1 and CDR2 from the germline V gene are LGHDT and YNNKEL (reference sequence). V lost 4 bases and J 3 bases, leaving 18 bases between the germline ends.

The chain carries TRBV4-1 and TRBJ2-5; D might be TRBD2 (7 bases). The CDR3 extends over 17 amino acids. Germline V lookup: CDR1 MGHRA, CDR2 YSYEKL. V lost 1 base and J 5 bases, leaving 20 bases between the germline ends. The CDR3 sequence is CASSQVPYLGGRETQYF. DNA of the CDR3: TGCGCCAGCAGCCAAGTACCGTATTTGGGGGGGCGGGAGACCCAGTACTTC.

This chain connects TRBV4-1 to TRBJ2-1, with D possibly TRBD2 on 5 matching bases. Trimming took off 0 bases at V and 3 bases at J, with 9 bases between the two ends. Germline CDR1 reads MGHRA; CDR2 reads YSYEKL. The CDR3 runs to 15 residues. The chain's CDR3 is CASSQDEGDYNEQFF. CDR3 DNA sequence: TGCGCCAGCAGCCAAGATGAGGGTGACTACAATGAGCAGTTCTTC.

The table lists this clone with a count of one. The chain recombines TRBV28 with TRBJ1-1; the D is unclear. V lost 3 bases and J lost 0, with 8 bases in between. CDR3 length: 14 residues. Germline CDR1 is MDHEN and CDR2 is SYDVKM. The CDR3 protein is CASSFSSMNTEAFF. The CDR3 nucleotides read TGTGCCAGCAGTTTTAGTTCGATGAACACTGAAGCTTTCTTT.

CDR3 nucleotides: TGTGCCAGCAGCCAAGGGGGGACGGAGACCCAGTACTTC. It specifies CASSQGGTETQYF. This sequence joins TRBV14 and TRBJ2-5; D is perhaps TRBD1 or TRBD2 (5 bases each). V was pared by 1 base and J by 5 bases, with 8 bases between. Per the germline V gene, CDR1 is SGHDN and CDR2 is FVKESK. The length of the CDR3 is 13 residues. The full variable domain, in which reference TRBV14 and TRBJ2-5 provide the parts outside the CDR3, is EAGVTQFPSHSVIEKGQTVTLRCDPISGHDNLYWYRRVMGKEIKFLLHFVKESKQDESGMPNNRFLAERTGGTYSTLKVQPAELEDSGVYFCASSQGGTETQYFGPGTRLLVL.

The chain employs TRBV6-2 or TRBV6-3 and TRBJ1-4; D ambiguous. This CDR3 contains 14 residues. CDR1 is MNHEY, CDR2 SVGEGT, per germline. V lost 5 bases and J lost 7, with 14 bases in between. CDR3 protein: CASSPAPGSEKLFF. The CDR3 bases are TGTGCCAGCAGTCCGGCCCCAGGAAGTGAAAAACTGTTTTTT.